This record covers a single T cell receptor (beta chain). The entry originates in a study of T cells in Graves' hyperthyroidism and ophthalmopathy. Regions amplified from RNA transcripts were the TCR beta CDR3 regions. With the HTBI primer set, the TCR CDR3 went through a first round of RT-PCR. TCRdb re-called the multiplex PCR reads through MiXCR, storing one row per CDR3 protein. Of 490,000 or so distinct CDR3 sequences in the sample, around a fifth are singletons; the top ten hold around 50%. Clinicians diagnosed patients from clinical symptoms, serum thyroxine and TRAb, thyroid ultrasound and orbital computed tomography. Germline lookup yields CDR1 SNHLY and CDR2 FYNNEI. The CDR3 contains 17 residues. V was pared by 4 bases and J by 3 bases, with 5 bases of the junction left unmatched.

The chain carries TRBV2 and TRBJ2-1; 14 bases match TRBD2. The receptor was derived from a woman aged 65 to 85 with Graves' ophthalmopathy. Sequencing input: blood. This chain's CDR3 is CASSGLAGGRHYNEQFF. The CDR3 coding sequence is TGTGCCAGCAGTGGACTAGCGGGAGGGCGACACTACAATGAGCAGTTCTTC.